This T cell receptor (beta chain) was retrieved from a study of T-cell memory formation after mild COVID-19. Comment on this clonotype: Antigen: not known.

Germline CDR1 LGHDT, CDR2 YNNKEL (reference sequence). CDR3 length: 13 amino acids. Between the trimmed V and J ends, which lost 1 base and 6 bases, there was a span of 6 bases. The study's findings and limits: Chiefly within CM and EM were the contracting CD4+ clones; CD8+ ones were within EMRA.

TCRdb reanalysed the 5' RACE reads using MiXCR and keeps one entry per CDR3 protein. The sample lists 150,000 to 200,000 distinct CDR3 sequences, around a third occurring once. The sample was PBMCs or a T cell subset sorted from them (not recorded which). The TCR comes from an adult woman who had mild COVID-19 (a few samples of this study predate the infection). Cell type and time point are not known. The chain uses TRBV3-1 and TRBJ2-2; D remains ambiguous. The chain's CDR3 is CASSQGWAGELFF. The CDR3 coding sequence is TGTGCCAGCAGCCAAGGTTGGGCCGGGGAGCTGTTTTTT. Together with reference TRBV3-1 and TRBJ2-2, the CDR3 gives the full variable domain: DTAVSQTPKYLVTQMGNDKSIKCEQNLGHDTMYWYKQDSKKFLKIMFSYNNKELIINETVPNRFSPKSPDKAHLNLHINSLELGDSAVYFCASSQGWAGELFFGEGSRLTVL.